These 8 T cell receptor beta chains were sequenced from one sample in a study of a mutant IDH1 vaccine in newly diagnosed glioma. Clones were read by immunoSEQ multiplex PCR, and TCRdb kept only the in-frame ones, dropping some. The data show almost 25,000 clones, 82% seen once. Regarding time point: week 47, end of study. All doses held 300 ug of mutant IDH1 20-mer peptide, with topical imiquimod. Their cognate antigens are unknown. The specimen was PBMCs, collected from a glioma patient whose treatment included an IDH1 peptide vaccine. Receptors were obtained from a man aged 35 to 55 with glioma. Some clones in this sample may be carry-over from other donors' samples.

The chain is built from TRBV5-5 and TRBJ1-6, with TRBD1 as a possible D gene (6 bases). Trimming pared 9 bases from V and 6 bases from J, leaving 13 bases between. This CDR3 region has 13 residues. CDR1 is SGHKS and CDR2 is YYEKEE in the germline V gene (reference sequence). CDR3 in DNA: TGTGCCACCAACAGGGATCTTAATTCACCCCTCCACTTT. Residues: CATNRDLNSPLHF. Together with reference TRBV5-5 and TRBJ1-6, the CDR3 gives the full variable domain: DAGVTQSPTHLIKTRGQQVTLRCSPISGHKSVSWYQQVLGQGPQFIFQYYEKEERGRGNFPDRFSARQFPNYSSELNVNALLLGDSALYLCATNRDLNSPLHFGNGTRLTVT.

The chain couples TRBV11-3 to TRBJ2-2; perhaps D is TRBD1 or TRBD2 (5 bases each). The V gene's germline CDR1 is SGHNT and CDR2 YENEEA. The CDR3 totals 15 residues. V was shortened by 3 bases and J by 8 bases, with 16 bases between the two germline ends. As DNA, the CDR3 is TGTGCCAGCAGCTTCAGCTTAACGGGGCCTGGGGAGCTGTTTTTT. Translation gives CASSFSLTGPGELFF.

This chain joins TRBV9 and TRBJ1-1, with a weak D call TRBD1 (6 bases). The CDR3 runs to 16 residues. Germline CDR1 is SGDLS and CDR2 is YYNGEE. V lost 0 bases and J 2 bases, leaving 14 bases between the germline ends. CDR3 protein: CASSVGGARGNTEAFF. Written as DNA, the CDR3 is TGTGCCAGCAGCGTAGGGGGGGCCCGGGGAAACACTGAAGCTTTCTTT.

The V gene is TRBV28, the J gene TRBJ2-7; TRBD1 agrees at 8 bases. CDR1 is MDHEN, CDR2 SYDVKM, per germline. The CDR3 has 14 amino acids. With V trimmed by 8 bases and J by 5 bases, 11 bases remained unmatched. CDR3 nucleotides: TGTGCCAGCTATAAGACAGGGGACAGAGACGAGCAGTACTTC. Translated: CASYKTGDRDEQYF.

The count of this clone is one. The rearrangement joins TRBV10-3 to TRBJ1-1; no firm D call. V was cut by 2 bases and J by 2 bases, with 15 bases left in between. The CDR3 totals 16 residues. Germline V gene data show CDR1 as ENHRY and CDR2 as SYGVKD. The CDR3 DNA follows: TGTGCCATCAGTGAGGGAGACCGTAAGGAAAACACTGAAGCTTTCTTT. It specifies CAISEGDRKENTEAFF.

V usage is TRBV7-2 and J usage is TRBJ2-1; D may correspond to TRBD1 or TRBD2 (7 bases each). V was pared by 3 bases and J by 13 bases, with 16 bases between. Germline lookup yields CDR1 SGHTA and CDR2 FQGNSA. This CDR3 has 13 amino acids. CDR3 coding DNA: TGTGCCAGCAGCTTCCTCCAGGGGGGGCCACAGTTCTTC. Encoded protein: CASSFLQGGPQFF.

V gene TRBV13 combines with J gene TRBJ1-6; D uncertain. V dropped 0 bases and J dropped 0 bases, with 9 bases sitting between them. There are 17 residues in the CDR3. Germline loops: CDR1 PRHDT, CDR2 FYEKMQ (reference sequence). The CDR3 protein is CASSLGLPSSYNSPLHF. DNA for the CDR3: TGTGCCAGCAGCTTAGGTTTGCCGAGCTCCTATAATTCACCCCTCCACTTT.

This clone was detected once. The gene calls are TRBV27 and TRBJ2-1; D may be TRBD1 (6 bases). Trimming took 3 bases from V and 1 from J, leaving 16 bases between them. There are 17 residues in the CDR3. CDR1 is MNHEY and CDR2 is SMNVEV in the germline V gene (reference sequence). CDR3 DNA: TGTGCCAGCAGTTTCAGAGTGGGGGCCGTTTCCTACAATGAGCAGTTCTTC. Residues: CASSFRVGAVSYNEQFF.